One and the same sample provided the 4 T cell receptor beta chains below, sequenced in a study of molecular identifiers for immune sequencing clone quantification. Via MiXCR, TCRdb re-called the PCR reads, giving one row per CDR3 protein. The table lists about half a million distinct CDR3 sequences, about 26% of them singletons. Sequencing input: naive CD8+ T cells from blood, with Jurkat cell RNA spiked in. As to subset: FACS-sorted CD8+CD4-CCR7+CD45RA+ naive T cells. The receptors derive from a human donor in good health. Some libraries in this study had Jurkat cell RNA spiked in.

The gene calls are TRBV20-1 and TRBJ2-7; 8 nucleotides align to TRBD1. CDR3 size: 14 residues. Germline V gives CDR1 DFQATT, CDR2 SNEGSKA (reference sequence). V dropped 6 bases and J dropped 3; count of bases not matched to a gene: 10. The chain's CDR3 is CSALSPDRDYEQYF. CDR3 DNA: TGCAGTGCACTCAGCCCGGACAGGGACTACGAGCAGTACTTC.

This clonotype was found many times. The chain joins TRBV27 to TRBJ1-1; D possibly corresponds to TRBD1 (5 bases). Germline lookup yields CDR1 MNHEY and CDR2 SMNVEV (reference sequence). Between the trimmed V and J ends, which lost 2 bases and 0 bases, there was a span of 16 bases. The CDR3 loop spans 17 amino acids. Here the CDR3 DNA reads TGTGCCAGCAGTTTAACAGCGGGACCGAAAATGAACACTGAAGCTTTCTTT. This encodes CASSLTAGPKMNTEAFF.

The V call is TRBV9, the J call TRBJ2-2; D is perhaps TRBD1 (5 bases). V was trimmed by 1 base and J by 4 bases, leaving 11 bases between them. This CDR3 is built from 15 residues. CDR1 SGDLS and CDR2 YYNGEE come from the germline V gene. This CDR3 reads CASSVQGRGTGELFF. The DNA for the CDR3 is TGTGCCAGCAGCGTACAGGGTCGAGGCACCGGGGAGCTGTTTTTT.

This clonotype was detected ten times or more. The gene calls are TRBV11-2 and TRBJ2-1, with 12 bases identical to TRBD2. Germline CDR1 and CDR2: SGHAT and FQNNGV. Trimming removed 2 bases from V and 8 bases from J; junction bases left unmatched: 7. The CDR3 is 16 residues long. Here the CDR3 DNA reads TGTGCCAGCAGCTTATCCCGACTAGCGGGAGACCATGAGCAGTTCTTC. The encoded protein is CASSLSRLAGDHEQFF.